This T cell receptor beta chain came from a study of T-cell memory formation after mild COVID-19. Study at large: Clustering of TCRs was largely donor specific.

As for this clonotype: Its antigen is still unknown.

TCR alpha and TCR beta cDNA libraries carrying sample barcodes and UMIs came from 5'RACE with constant-segment primers. Each CDR3 protein gets one entry after TCRdb re-called the 5' RACE reads with MiXCR. The sample consists of under 250,000 distinct CDR3 sequences, around 30% of them appearing once. The CDR3 has 15 residues. The germline V gene has CDR1 KGHDR and CDR2 SFDVKD. The V gene lost 4 bases and the J gene lost 0 bases, with 11 bases spanning the gap. Study findings and constraints: There was no confirmation that second-wave clones peaking on day 37 were SARS-CoV-2 specific. Prior to infection, memory already included some responding clones, suggesting cross-reactive memory joined.

Material for sequencing was PBMCs or a T cell subset sorted from them (not recorded which). The TCR sequence derives from an adult woman who had mild COVID-19 (a few samples of this study predate the infection). Cell type and time point are not known. The rearrangement uses TRBV24-1 and TRBJ2-5; D remains unclear. The DNA of the CDR3 is TGTGCCACCAGTGAAGGGTCGACACACCAAGAGACCCAGTACTTC. Translating it yields CATSEGSTHQETQYF.